The source of this T cell receptor (beta chain) is a study of T cell responses to AZD1222 COVID-19 vaccine. The ends were cut back, 1 base at V and 4 bases at J, with 16 bases in the middle. This CDR3 has 16 residues. The germline CDR1 and CDR2 sequences are LNHDA and SQIVND (reference sequence). General study points: Possibly, clonal diversity was underestimated; donors were largely white British and included more females. Mapped onto spike, vaccine-associated CD4 TCRs spanned it and were dominant at 160-218 and 743-854.

Profiling relied on immunoSEQ multiplex PCR, and the TCRdb table lists in-frame clones only, not all of them. The repertoire holds about 210,000 clones, with about 94% as singletons. In the case of this clone: Its antigen remains unidentified.

Source: peripheral blood, taken 28 days after the second dose of the MenACWY control vaccine. The chain carries TRBV19 and TRBJ2-5; weak D call: TRBD2 (6 bases). The sequence came from an adult who received the MenACWY meningococcal vaccine as a control. Written as DNA, the CDR3 is TGTGCCAGTAGTATAGCCCTAGCGCGTTACTTAGAGACCCAGTACTTC. Amino acid sequence: CASSIALARYLETQYF.